The subject of this entry is one TCR beta chain. The target of this receptor is not known. No much larger clonotype is one base removed from it; base qualities were not supplied. Using the deep immunoSEQ assay, TCR CDR3 regions were amplified from genomic DNA by multiplex PCR. Extracted genomic DNA from each cell subset was distributed evenly across all wells of several immunoSEQ 96-well plates, and each plate was treated as a replicate. For sorted subsets, 200 to 250 ng of genomic DNA, equivalent to tens of thousands of T cell genomes, went into each replicate PCR. The purified libraries were quantified using a Qubit 3.0 fluorometer, sized with a Bioanalyzer 2100, and then quantified again using the KAPA Library Quantification kit. Every immunoSEQ 96-well plate was sequenced on a separate single-read 150-cycle Illumina NextSeq 550 flow cell. The published analysis was carried out like this. Because the immunoSEQ output held only junctional sequences and lacked quality scores, the filtering could not match the filtering applied to full-length reads. To assign V/J genes and CDR3, sequences were annotated against IMGT germline references using PyIR, a Python wrapper for IgBLAST v1.9. Reads with weak V/J assignments (E-value above 1e-6), missing CDR3, stop codons, out-of-frame junctions, or ambiguous translated residues were removed. V3J clonotypes were defined as sequences sharing the same inferred V gene, J gene, and CDR3 amino acid sequence. To compute the percentage overlap between repertoires, the number of shared unique clonotypes was divided by the size of the smaller repertoire. Richness of each repertoire was evaluated using RTK rarefaction, the Chao1 estimator, and Recon v2.1 estimates of unobserved clonotypes. Generation probabilities were computed with OLGA for all TCRbeta clonotypes obtained by the gDNA method from a few donors. TCRdb re-hosts the immuneACCESS table, in-frame sequences only. Its copies lack some clones; in the studies checked, an unresolved V gene accounts for under half of them, and the cause for the rest is not known. For V, J and clone size, that table is used; D and trimming come from the DNA. The sample records approximately 1,000,000 clones, roughly 80% of which are singletons. Almost 0.9% of the sample is in the top ten clones.

This sample was taken from a study of shared clonotypes between healthy human individuals (dated by TCRdb to the early 2020s). Regarding the complete study: A few men and a couple of women, aged 18 to 49 years, made up the cohort. For each donor, CD4 naive and CD4 memory were each run on three plates, CD8 naive on two plates, and CD8 memory on one plate. To estimate repertoire size and how much clonotype sharing occurs between individuals, the study deeply sequenced the blood TCR repertoires of 4 to 6 healthy adults. Libraries were prepared and TCR repertoires were sequenced by different laboratories using diverse techniques, in order to increase sequencing depth and limit assay-specific biases. Each donor's leukapheresis produced roughly between about 0.8 and 8.9 billion PBMCs.

Broad study findings and their caveats: Naive subsets generally had larger estimated clonotype richness than memory subsets. Compared with non-shared clonotypes, clonotypes shared by all four sorted-subset donors had higher generation probabilities. Across four donors, approximately 4.9% of naive CD4, more than 3% of naive CD8, about 2.3% of memory CD4, and 0.4% of memory CD8 clonotypes were shared. Because the study included a small number of donors, the genetic and exposure-history diversity represented was limited. Rarefaction of sorted-subset datasets indicated incomplete sequencing despite the large sequencing depth. Based on pairwise subsampling, the degree of clonotype sharing among donors was expected to be affected by sequencing depth. Sampling was restricted to blood, and TCR repertoires in tissues likely differ from the TCR repertoires found in blood.

Germline trimming: 2 bases from V, 5 bases from J; junction bases outside gene matches: 4. The germline V gene encodes CDR1 SGHRS and CDR2 YFSETQ. Including the terminal cysteine and phenylalanine, the CDR3 comprises 15 residues. Just CDR3 DNA is preserved here, 45 bases in frame from base 1. The donors were healthy, HIV-negative adults with no recently reported acute infections or vaccinations. Every donor was a Caucasian adult residing in Nashville, Tennessee, USA. Magnetic negative selection was used to enrich CD4+ T cells, after which naive cells were positively selected on CD45RA and the negative fraction became the memory subset. After blood collection by leukapheresis, PBMCs were isolated using Ficoll-Histopaque density gradient centrifugation and then cryopreserved in the vapor phase of liquid nitrogen. Analytical flow cytometry was used to check the purity and quantity of each magnetically sorted T cell population. Genomic DNA was isolated from each sorted fraction and quantified by UV absorbance on a Nanodrop 2000c.

The sample consisted of memory CD4+ T cells from PBMCs. What the cell subset or site label conveys for this sample: CD45RA-negative fraction. The sequence came from a man younger than 30 in good health. Some clones in this sample may be carry-over from other donors' samples. The chain uses TRBV5-1 and TRBJ2-5, with 12 middle bases fitting TRBD2. The DNA sequence reads TGCGCCAGCAGCTTTGGACTAGCGGGACAGGAGACCCAGTACTTC. It translates to CASSFGLAGQETQYF.